This passage covers 14 T cell receptor beta chains from one sample sequenced in a study of cytomegalovirus exposure and HLA in healthy donors (dated by TCRdb to 2016 to 2017). Library preparation employed the immunoSEQ multiplex PCR assay. The clones in this table, taken by TCRdb from immuneACCESS, are in-frame only. Not every clone is retained; where verified, under half of the shortfall comes from an unresolved V gene, and the cause of the rest is unknown. The sample table contains some 78,000 clones; only one count was recorded for less than 96% of them. Clones ranked in the top ten supply 1.5% to 2% of the sample. Source material: PBMCs. These receptors were obtained from a young man in good health and CMV-seropositive.

The CDR3 sequence: CASSPQSGSSYEQYF. CDR3 coding DNA: TGCGCCAGCAGCCCCCAAAGCGGGAGTTCCTACGAGCAGTACTTC. The chain joins TRBV5-1 to TRBJ2-7; TRBD2 agrees at 8 bases. With V trimmed by 4 bases and J by 1 base, 7 bases remained unmatched. CDR1 and CDR2 (germline): SGHRS, YFSETQ. This CDR3 region has 15 residues.

This clone was counted between two and nine times. The J gene is TRBJ2-5, the V gene TRBV30, with 9 bases that match TRBD2. Per the germline V gene, CDR1 is GTSNPN and CDR2 is SVGIG (reference sequence). Germline trimming cut 0 bases from V and 6 bases from J; bases unmatched to any gene: 5. The length of the CDR3 is 14 residues. This CDR3 reads CAWSVVAGVKTQYF. The CDR3 DNA reads as TGTGCCTGGAGTGTAGTAGCGGGAGTTAAGACCCAGTACTTC. Variable domain in full (rest from reference TRBV30 and TRBJ2-5): SQTIHQWPATLVQPVGSPLSLECTVEGTSNPNLYWYRQAAGRGLQLLFYSVGIGQISSEVPQNLSASRPQDRQFILSSKKLLLSDSGFYLCAWSVVAGVKTQYFGPGTRLLVL.

J is TRBJ1-1 and V is TRBV6-5; the D is unclear. V was shortened by 0 bases and J by 0 bases, with 8 bases between the two germline ends. This CDR3 is 15 amino acids long. The germline V gene has CDR1 MNHEY and CDR2 SVGAGI. CDR3 sequence reads: CASSYSNRMNTEAFF. Here the CDR3 DNA reads TGTGCCAGCAGTTACTCGAACAGAATGAACACTGAAGCTTTCTTT.

This chain connects TRBV5-4 to TRBJ2-7; TRBD2 matches 7 bases. The CDR3 extends over 14 amino acids. Germline values: CDR1 SGHNT, CDR2 YYREEE (reference sequence). V shed 2 bases and J 6 bases; nucleotides not matched to a gene: 8. In nucleotides, the CDR3 is TGTGCCAGCAGCTTAACAGCGGGAATGGTCGAGCAGTACTTC. This encodes CASSLTAGMVEQYF.

The gene calls are TRBV10-3 and TRBJ2-1; possible D gene TRBD2, 6 bases. The V end was cut by 2 bases, the J end by 0 bases, with 11 bases between. The CDR3 covers 16 residues. Germline V gives CDR1 ENHRY, CDR2 SYGVKD. This chain's CDR3 is CAISEGLKSSYNEQFF. The CDR3 DNA reads as TGTGCCATCAGTGAGGGACTAAAGAGCTCCTACAATGAGCAGTTCTTC.

The chain combines TRBV6-5 with TRBJ1-1, with TRBD1 matching 10 bases. CDR1 is MNHEY and CDR2 is SVGAGI in the germline V gene. The CDR3 is 15 residues long. Trimming removed 1 base from V and 7 bases from J; junction bases left unmatched: 6. CDR3 coding DNA: TGTGCCAGCAGTTACTTCGCTAGGACAGGGGGTGAAGCTTTCTTT. Residues: CASSYFARTGGEAFF.

The chain carries TRBV2 and TRBJ1-1; the D gene is possibly TRBD1 (5 bases). V lost 6 bases, J lost 0 bases, and 11 bases lay in between. This CDR3 spans 14 amino acids. The germline V gene has CDR1 SNHLY and CDR2 FYNNEI. CDR3 sequence (DNA): TGTGCCAGCAGGGTGACAGCCCTGAACACTGAAGCTTTCTTT. This sequence encodes CASRVTALNTEAFF.

The chain is built from TRBV18 and TRBJ1-1, with 9 bases aligning to TRBD1. Trimming at V came to 0 bases and at J to 4 bases, leaving 9 bases not matched to a gene. The CDR3 is made up of 17 amino acids. From germline, CDR1 is KGHSH and CDR2 LQKENI. DNA of the CDR3: TGTGCCAGCTCACCACCGAACAGGGGGCAGGGGGGCACTGAAGCTTTCTTT. It codes for CASSPPNRGQGGTEAFF.

The chain carries TRBV2 and TRBJ1-1; perhaps TRBD1 as D (6 bases). Trimming stripped 6 bases from V and 6 bases from J, with 14 bases between. CDR3 length: 13 residues. CDR1 and CDR2 from the germline V gene are SNHLY and FYNNEI. The CDR3 protein is CASSGDMGAEAFF. The CDR3 DNA follows: TGTGCCAGCAGCGGGGACATGGGCGCTGAAGCTTTCTTT.

The chain carries TRBV11-2 and TRBJ2-1; D not resolved. Trimming removed 1 base from V and 7 bases from J, with 5 bases in between. The CDR3 consists of 12 residues. Germline V gene lookup returns CDR1 SGHAT and CDR2 FQNNGV. The CDR3 nucleotides are TGTGCCAGCAGCTTAGCCGGTAATGAGCAGTTCTTC. Residues: CASSLAGNEQFF.

The chain is built from TRBV27 and TRBJ1-1; the D is unclear. The CDR3 totals 15 residues. Between the trimmed V and J ends, which lost 5 bases and 1 base, there was a span of 14 bases. In germline, CDR1 is MNHEY, CDR2 SMNVEV (reference sequence). The CDR3 DNA reads TGTGCCAGCAGTCCAGCGGGCCATAAGAACACTGAAGCTTTCTTT. Its protein product is CASSPAGHKNTEAFF.

This chain connects TRBV4-1 to TRBJ2-7, with 10 bases identical to TRBD2. Trimming cost V 1 base and J 3 bases; bases outside gene matches: 3. Germline V gene data show CDR1 as MGHRA and CDR2 as YSYEKL. The CDR3 has 15 residues. As DNA, the CDR3 is TGCGCCAGCAGCCAAGGACCTAGCGGGAGCTACGAGCAGTACTTC. Translation gives CASSQGPSGSYEQYF.

This clone was seen a single time. The gene calls are TRBV5-1 and TRBJ1-5; tentative D call: TRBD1 (5 bases). The CDR3 covers 14 residues. The V gene lost 0 bases and the J gene lost 6 bases, with 10 bases spanning the gap. The V gene's germline CDR1 is SGHRS and CDR2 YFSETQ. The chain's CDR3 is CASSLGGAAQPQHF. In nucleotides, the CDR3 is TGCGCCAGCAGCTTGGGGGGCGCAGCTCAGCCCCAGCATTTT. Full variable domain (outside the CDR3, taken from reference TRBV5-1 and TRBJ1-5): KAGVTQTPRYLIKTRGQQVTLSCSPISGHRSVSWYQQTPGQGLQFLFEYFSETQRNKGNFPGRFSGRQFSNSRSEMNVSTLELGDSALYLCASSLGGAAQPQHFGDGTRLSIL.

The chain links TRBV7-9 to TRBJ2-1; 7 bases line up with TRBD2. In germline, CDR1 is SEHNR, CDR2 FQNEAQ (reference sequence). This CDR3 is built from 15 residues. Trimming at V came to 7 bases and at J to 3 bases, leaving 9 bases not matched to a gene. The CDR3 nucleotides are TGTGCCAGCACTTCGGGCGGGAGTTTCTACAATGAGCAGTTCTTC. The encoded protein is CASTSGGSFYNEQFF.